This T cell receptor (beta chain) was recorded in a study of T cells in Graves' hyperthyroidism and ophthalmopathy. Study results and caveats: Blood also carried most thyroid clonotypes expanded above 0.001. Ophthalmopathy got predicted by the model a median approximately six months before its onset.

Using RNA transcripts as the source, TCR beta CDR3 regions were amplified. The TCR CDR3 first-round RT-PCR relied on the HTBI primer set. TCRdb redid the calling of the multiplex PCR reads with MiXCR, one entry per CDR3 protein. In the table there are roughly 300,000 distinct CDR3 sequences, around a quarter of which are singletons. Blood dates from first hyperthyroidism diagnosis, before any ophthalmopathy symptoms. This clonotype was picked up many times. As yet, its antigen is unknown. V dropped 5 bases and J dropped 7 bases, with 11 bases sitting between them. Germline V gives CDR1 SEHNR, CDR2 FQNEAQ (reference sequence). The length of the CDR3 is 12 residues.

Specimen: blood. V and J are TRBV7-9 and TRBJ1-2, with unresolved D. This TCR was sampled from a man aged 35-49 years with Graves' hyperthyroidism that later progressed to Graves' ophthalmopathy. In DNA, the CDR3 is TGTGCCAGCAGCCCGAACCCGCTTGGCTACACCTTC. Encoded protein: CASSPNPLGYTF. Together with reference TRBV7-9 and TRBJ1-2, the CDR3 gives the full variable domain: DTGVSQNPRHKITKRGQNVTFRCDPISEHNRLYWYRQTLGQGPEFLTYFQNEAQLEKSRLLSDRFSAERPKGSFSTLEIQRTEQGDSAMYLCASSPNPLGYTFGSGTRLTVV.